The clone carrying this TCR beta chain turned up a few times. This sample is drawn from a study of blood T cell repertoires in COVID-19. Study summary: Spain, Italy and the United States supplied samples that represented acute and convalescent COVID-19. Nucleic acid was either cDNA or gDNA, and it came from T cells, B-cell-depleted T cells, or PBMCs.

Sequenced by immunoSEQ multiplex PCR; TCRdb stores in-frame clones only, minus some. The table has some 140,000 clones, 79% seen once. Trimming shortened V by 6 bases and J by 5 bases, and 14 bases separated the two germline ends. The CDR3 covers 14 residues. The V gene's germline CDR1 is LNHDA and CDR2 SQIVND (reference sequence). The sequenced sample was peripheral blood. This clonotype originated in a man between 60 and 75 years old with acute or convalescent COVID-19. The chain links TRBV19 to TRBJ2-4, with D tentatively TRBD2 (7 bases). The CDR3 sequence: CASRSAGAQNIQYF. Here the CDR3 DNA reads TGTGCCAGTAGATCCGCGGGGGCCCAAAACATTCAGTACTTC.